The 13 T cell receptor beta chains below come from one sample, sequenced in a study of T cell responses to AZD1222 COVID-19 vaccine (dated by TCRdb to about 2021). Library method: the immunoSEQ multiplex PCR assay. In TCRdb, the immuneACCESS table is reduced to in-frame sequences with V and J assigned. These tables do not hold every clone; where another copy was compared, an unresolved V gene accounts for under half, and the others remain unexplained. Within this sample are 160,000 or so clones, with roughly 92% of them counted one time only. The ten largest make up approximately 5.5% of the sample. In the paper's terms, the time point label means: about 28 days (+/-7) after the second vaccine dose. The sequencing here drew on peripheral blood, taken 28 days after the second AZD1222 dose. Every receptor here comes from an adult who received the AZD1222 COVID-19 vaccine.

The V and J genes are TRBV21-1 and TRBJ2-2; the table calls TRBD2, which could not be checked here. TRBV21-1 is noted as a pseudogene. The CDR3 is 14 residues long. The CDR3 sequence is CASTRERYTGELFF. In DNA form, the CDR3 reads TGTGCCAGCACGCGGGAGAGGTACACCGGGGAGCTGTTTTTT.

The chain joins TRBV28 to TRBJ1-4; TRBD1 might be the D (5 bases). Between the trimmed V and J ends, which lost 6 bases and 6 bases, there was a span of 20 bases. The CDR3 extends over 16 amino acids. Germline CDR1 MDHEN, CDR2 SYDVKM. The CDR3 spells CASSPGSFTGDEKLFF. The CDR3 nucleotides are TGTGCCAGCAGCCCTGGGTCTTTCACAGGAGATGAAAAACTGTTTTTT.

Note on this clone: One junction end disagrees with the germline gene, perhaps due to a read error. V gene TRBV7-2 combines with J gene TRBJ2-3; the D is unclear. This CDR3 comprises 12 residues. CDR1 and CDR2 (germline): SGHTA, FQGNSA. In DNA form, the CDR3 reads TGTGCCAGCACCTTAGGCACAGATACGCAGTATTTT. Translated: CASTLGTDTQYF.

CDR3 coding DNA: TGTGCCAGCAGCTTAGATCAGGGGTGGCTGTTCTTC. Residues: CASSLDQGWLFF. V gene TRBV11-2 combines with J gene TRBJ2-1; D might be TRBD1 (6 bases). Trimming took 0 bases from V and 15 from J, leaving 12 bases between them. CDR1 and CDR2 (germline): SGHAT, FQNNGV. This CDR3 has 12 residues.

The gene calls are TRBV27 and TRBJ1-6, with no clear D. Germline CDR1 reads MNHEY; CDR2 reads SMNVEV (reference sequence). The CDR3 is 15 residues long. The V end lost 4 bases, the J end lost 6 bases, and 13 bases lay between the germline ends. CDR3 sequence reads: CASSSVRPLNSPLHF. CDR3 nucleotides: TGTGCCAGCAGTTCCGTCAGACCCCTTAATTCACCCCTCCACTTT.

The chain employs TRBV6-5 and TRBJ2-3; D call uncertain. V lost 2 bases and J lost 0, with 6 bases in between. The CDR3 is 14 amino acids. Germline lookup yields CDR1 MNHEY and CDR2 SVGAGI. The CDR3 sequence is CASSYGQSTDTQYF. DNA for the CDR3: TGTGCCAGCAGTTACGGGCAAAGCACAGATACGCAGTATTTT.

The J gene is TRBJ2-7, the V gene TRBV7-9, with 10 bases that match TRBD2. Germline V CDR1 and CDR2: SEHNR, FQNEAQ (reference sequence). The CDR3 length is 17 residues. The V and J ends lost 5 bases and 0 bases, in that order; junction bases with no gene match: 10. The CDR3 loop reads CASSPTLGLAASYEQYF. The CDR3 nucleotides are TGTGCCAGCAGCCCAACCCTAGGACTAGCGGCCTCCTACGAGCAGTACTTC.

The V call is TRBV19, the J call TRBJ2-5, with TRBD1 matching over 8 bases. Germline-derived CDR1 and CDR2 are LNHDA and SQIVND (reference sequence). The CDR3 covers 14 residues. J was trimmed by 1 base and V by 6 bases; bases with no gene match: 4. CDR3 DNA sequence: TGTGCCAGTAGGGACAGGGCCTTCCAAGAGACCCAGTACTTC. It codes for CASRDRAFQETQYF.

The chain recombines TRBV3-1 (or the pseudogene TRBV3-2) with TRBJ2-7; D is unclear. V lost 1 base to trimming and J lost 0 bases, with 7 bases between them. CDR3 length: 14 amino acids. Germline CDR1 is LGHDT and CDR2 is YNNKEL (reference sequence). The CDR3 region has the DNA TGTGCCAGCAGCCAAGTTGTCAGCTCCTACGAGCAGTACTTC. Protein product: CASSQVVSSYEQYF.

The chain links TRBV19 to TRBJ2-5; 14 positions match TRBD2. Unmatched junction bases numbered 2, after V lost 3 bases and J lost 5 bases. Germline V gene data show CDR1 as LNHDA and CDR2 as SQIVND (reference sequence). The CDR3 loop spans 15 amino acids. CDR3 protein: CASSMTSGRAETQYF. CDR3 in DNA: TGTGCCAGTAGTATGACTAGCGGGAGGGCGGAGACCCAGTACTTC.

V gene TRBV21-1 combines with J gene TRBJ1-5. TRBV21-1 is deemed a pseudogene. This CDR3 is built from 20 residues. CDR3: CASSKECHRAEGYSNQPQHF. CDR3 in DNA: TGTGCCAGCAGCAAAGAATGCCACAGGGCGGAGGGCTATAGCAATCAGCCCCAGCATTTT.

The V gene is TRBV19, the J gene TRBJ1-1; 10 bases agree with TRBD1. There are 13 residues in the CDR3. J was trimmed by 5 bases and V by 4 bases; bases with no gene match: 1. Germline values: CDR1 LNHDA, CDR2 SQIVND (reference sequence). In DNA form, the CDR3 reads TGTGCCAGTAGTACGGACAGGGGGACTGAAGCTTTCTTT. Translated: CASSTDRGTEAFF.

The CDR3 DNA reads TGTGCCAGCTCTCCAGGAGTACTACAGGAAGCTTTCTTT. This gives the protein CASSPGVLQEAFF. This rearrangement joins TRBV18 to TRBJ1-1; D remains unclear. Germline CDR1 and CDR2: KGHSH and LQKENI. V dropped 6 bases and J dropped 8 bases, with 16 bases sitting between them. The CDR3 covers 13 residues.